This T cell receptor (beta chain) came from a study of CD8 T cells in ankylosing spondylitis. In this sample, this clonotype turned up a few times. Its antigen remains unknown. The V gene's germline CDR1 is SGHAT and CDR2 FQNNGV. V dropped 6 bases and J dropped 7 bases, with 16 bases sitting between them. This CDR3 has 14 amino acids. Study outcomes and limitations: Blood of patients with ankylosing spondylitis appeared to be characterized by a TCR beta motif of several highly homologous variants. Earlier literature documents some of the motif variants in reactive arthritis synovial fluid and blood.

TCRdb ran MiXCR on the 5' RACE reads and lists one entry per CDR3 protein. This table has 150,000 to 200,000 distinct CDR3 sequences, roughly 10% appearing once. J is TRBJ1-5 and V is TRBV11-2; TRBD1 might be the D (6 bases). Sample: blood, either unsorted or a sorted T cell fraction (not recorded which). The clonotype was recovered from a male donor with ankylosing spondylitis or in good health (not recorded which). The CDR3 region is CASRLTGSGQPQHF. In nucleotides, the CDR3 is TGTGCCAGCAGATTAACAGGGTCGGGCCAGCCCCAGCATTTT.